This T cell receptor beta chain comes out of a study of CD8 T cells in ankylosing spondylitis. Whole-study results and caveats: Within matched ankylosing spondylitis synovial fluid, disease-linked clones were reportedly significantly enriched.

This clonotype was seen ten or more times. The target antigen is unknown. The CDR3 covers 13 residues. Germline CDR1 SGHTA, CDR2 FQGNSA. The V segment lost 4 bases and the J segment 9 bases; nucleotides outside the gene matches: 5. Quantitative 5'-RACE with molecular barcodes produced the TCR beta libraries. TCRdb passed the 5' RACE reads through MiXCR, listing each CDR3 protein once. The sample lists some 200,000 distinct CDR3 sequences; 15% to 20% were seen once. This receptor was obtained from a male donor under 30 with ankylosing spondylitis or in good health (not recorded which). Sequenced input: blood, either unsorted or a sorted T cell fraction (not recorded which). The rearrangement uses TRBV7-2 and TRBJ2-1; 8 bases fit TRBD2. This CDR3 reads CASSSGLAPEQFF. The CDR3 coding sequence is TGTGCCAGCAGCTCAGGACTAGCCCCTGAGCAGTTCTTC.